Listed below are T cell receptor beta chains from one sample, sequenced in a study of Ad26.COV2.S vaccination and SARS-CoV-2 variants. Assay: immunoSEQ multiplex PCR; the TCRdb copy retains only in-frame clones and omits some. The repertoire consists of a few hundred thousand clones, with 85% to 90% occurring once and the leading ten covering about 5%. The specimen comprised peripheral blood, sampled in a trial of Ad26.COV2.S vaccine versus placebo. These receptors were taken from a person aged 18-65 years who received the Ad26.COV2.S COVID-19 vaccine or a placebo. The CDR3 runs from the conserved cysteine through the conserved F or W. The D gene is left open where the match is weak. Size tells how often a clone was seen (once, few, many) or the class of an expanded clone, and some rows leave it out.

D: TRBD2
V: TRBV19
size: NA
J: TRBJ2-3
length: 17
CDR3: CASSRPRGSGTTDTQYF
DNA: TGTGCCAGTAGTAGGCCGCGGGGTAGCGGGACCACAGATACGCAGTATTTT

D: TRBD2
V: TRBV27
size: once
J: TRBJ2-1
length: 16
CDR3: CASSPQLWGGYNEQFF
DNA: TGTGCCAGCAGTCCACAATTGTGGGGGGGCTACAATGAGCAGTTCTTC

D: NA
V: TRBV29-1
size: once
J: TRBJ2-3
length: 14
CDR3: CSVPTERRTDTQYF
DNA: TGCAGCGTACCGACTGAGAGACGCACAGATACGCAGTATTTT

D: TRBD1
V: TRBV5-8
size: NA
J: TRBJ1-1
length: 16
CDR3: CARGPPDRDRAFRAFF
DNA: TGTGCCAGGGGACCGCCAGACCGGGACAGGGCCTTTCGGGCTTTCTTT

D: NA
V: TRBV19
size: NA
J: TRBJ2-3
length: 16
CDR3: CASSIFPADGVDTQYF
DNA: TGTGCCAGTAGTATTTTCCCCGCCGACGGTGTGGATACGCAGTATTTT

D: NA
V: TRBV28
size: NA
J: TRBJ1-3
length: 17
CDR3: CASSLPWTVSSGNTIYF
DNA: TGTGCCAGCAGTTTGCCCTGGACGGTTAGCTCTGGAAACACCATATATTTT

D: TRBD1
V: TRBV5-4
size: NA
J: TRBJ1-2
length: 14
CDR3: CASSLDRGDYGYTF
DNA: TGTGCCAGCAGCTTGGACAGGGGCGACTATGGCTACACCTTC

D: NA
V: TRBV9
size: NA
J: TRBJ2-7
length: 15
CDR3: CASSVGTAPGYEQYF
DNA: TGTGCCAGCAGCGTAGGTACAGCCCCAGGGTACGAGCAGTACTTC

D: NA
V: TRBV19
size: NA
J: TRBJ1-1
length: 13
CDR3: CASSLPRGTEAFF
DNA: TGTGCCAGTAGTCTACCACGGGGAACTGAAGCTTTCTTT

D: NA
V: TRBV3-1/TRBV3-2
size: NA
J: TRBJ2-7
length: 13
CDR3: CASSPRTVYEQYF
DNA: TGTGCCAGCAGCCCTCGGACCGTGTACGAGCAGTACTTC

D: TRBD1
V: TRBV5-1
size: NA
J: TRBJ1-2
length: 15
CDR3: CASSFGQAANYGYTF
DNA: TGCGCCAGCAGCTTCGGACAGGCGGCTAACTATGGCTACACCTTC

D: NA
V: TRBV19
size: NA
J: TRBJ2-2
length: 12
CDR3: CASSLGAGELFF
DNA: TGTGCCAGTAGCCTGGGGGCCGGGGAGCTGTTTTTT

D: TRBD2
V: TRBV7-7
size: NA
J: TRBJ2-1
length: 16
CDR3: CASSPSPGLDYNEQFF
DNA: TGTGCCAGCAGCCCGAGTCCGGGACTAGACTACAATGAGCAGTTCTTC

D: TRBD2
V: TRBV11-2
size: NA
J: TRBJ2-2
length: 17
CDR3: CASSNQGLAGITGELFF
DNA: TGTGCCAGCAGCAACCAAGGACTAGCGGGAATAACCGGGGAGCTGTTTTTT

D: TRBD1
V: TRBV4-1
size: once
J: TRBJ2-7
length: 17
CDR3: CASSQDPAAQGAYEQYF
DNA: TGCGCCAGCAGCCAAGATCCCGCGGCACAGGGGGCCTACGAGCAGTACTTC

D: TRBD1
V: TRBV25-1
size: NA
J: TRBJ1-1
length: 14
CDR3: CASSQTGVNTEAFF
DNA: TGTGCCAGCAGTCAAACAGGGGTTAACACTGAAGCTTTCTTT

D: TRBD2
V: TRBV28
size: NA
J: TRBJ2-1
length: 17
CDR3: CASSQPRTSGTYNEQFF
DNA: TGTGCCAGCAGTCAGCCCAGGACTAGCGGAACCTACAATGAGCAGTTCTTC

D: TRBD1
V: TRBV4-1
size: NA
J: TRBJ1-5
length: 18
CDR3: CASSQGALDRSSNQPQHF
DNA: TGCGCCAGCAGCCAAGGGGCGTTGGACAGGTCTAGCAATCAGCCCCAGCATTTT

D: NA
V: TRBV7-9
size: NA
J: TRBJ1-1
length: 11
CDR3: CASSLVSEAFF
DNA: TGTGCCAGCAGCTTAGTCTCTGAAGCTTTCTTT

D: NA
V: TRBV5-5
size: NA
J: TRBJ1-5
length: 14
CDR3: CASSFFDQNQPQHF
DNA: TGTGCCAGCAGCTTCTTTGATCAGAATCAGCCCCAGCATTTT

D: NA
V: TRBV12-2
size: NA
J: TRBJ2-5
length: 17
CDR3: CASRFDSGTSGEETQYF
DNA: TGTGCAAGTCGCTTCGATTCCGGGACTAGCGGGGAAGAGACCCAGTACTTC

D: NA
V: TRBV7-9
size: NA
J: TRBJ1-2
length: 14
CDR3: CASNPTEVLAGYTF
DNA: TGTGCCAGCAACCCAACAGAGGTCTTGGCAGGCTACACCTTC

D: TRBD2
V: TRBV19
size: NA
J: TRBJ2-3
length: 17
CDR3: CASSIATRTSGADTQYF
DNA: TGTGCCAGTAGTATAGCCACAAGGACTAGCGGGGCTGATACGCAGTATTTT

D: NA
V: TRBV4-3
size: NA
J: TRBJ1-1
length: 16
CDR3: CASSPTPTGLDTEAFF
DNA: TGCGCCAGCAGCCCAACCCCGACCGGTCTTGACACTGAAGCTTTCTTT

D: TRBD2
V: TRBV3-1/TRBV3-2
size: once
J: TRBJ2-1
length: 16
CDR3: CASSRTSGGAYNEQFF
DNA: TGTGCCAGCAGCCGGACTAGCGGGGGGGCCTACAATGAGCAGTTCTTC

D: TRBD1
V: TRBV7-8
size: NA
J: TRBJ1-3
length: 15
CDR3: CASSLSGTGGNTIYF
DNA: TGTGCCAGCAGCTTGTCCGGGACAGGGGGAAACACCATATATTTT

D: NA
V: TRBV3-1/TRBV3-2
size: NA
J: TRBJ2-5
length: 16
CDR3: CASSQDLPLGQETQYF
DNA: TGTGCCAGCAGCCAAGATCTCCCCTTGGGGCAAGAGACCCAGTACTTC

D: NA
V: TRBV28
size: NA
J: TRBJ1-2
length: 18
CDR3: CASSEPGGGDAAGNGYTF
DNA: TGTGCCAGCAGTGAACCCGGGGGTGGGGACGCTGCGGGGAATGGCTACACCTTC

D: NA
V: TRBV19
size: NA
J: TRBJ1-2
length: 13
CDR3: CASSIDIWWGYTF
DNA: TGTGCCAGTAGTATAGATATTTGGTGGGGCTACACCTTC

D: NA
V: TRBV6-2/TRBV6-3
size: NA
J: TRBJ1-1
length: 13
CDR3: CASSLTVNTEAFF
DNA: TGTGCCAGCAGTCTGACAGTGAACACTGAAGCTTTCTTT

D: NA
V: TRBV28
size: NA
J: TRBJ1-1
length: 15
CDR3: CASSPPGGSSTEAFF
DNA: TGTGCCAGCAGTCCCCCCGGGGGCTCGAGCACTGAAGCTTTCTTT

D: NA
V: TRBV4-1
size: NA
J: TRBJ2-2
length: 16
CDR3: CASSLSPRRLTGELFF
DNA: TGCGCCAGCAGCCTTAGCCCTCGCCGCCTTACCGGGGAGCTGTTTTTT

D: NA
V: TRBV13
size: NA
J: TRBJ2-7
length: 14
CDR3: CASSLGSPSYEQYF
DNA: TGTGCCAGCAGCTTAGGATCACCCTCCTACGAGCAGTACTTC

D: TRBD2
V: TRBV27
size: NA
J: TRBJ2-3
length: 17
CDR3: CASSLNALAGISDTQYF
DNA: TGTGCCAGCAGTTTAAATGCCCTAGCGGGGATTTCAGATACGCAGTATTTT

D: NA
V: TRBV18
size: NA
J: TRBJ1-4
length: 13
CDR3: CASSETNGGKLFF
DNA: TGTGCCAGCTCGGAGACAAACGGGGGAAAACTGTTTTTT

D: NA
V: TRBV5-4
size: NA
J: TRBJ1-2
length: 15
CDR3: CASSLVQEPNYGYTF
DNA: TGTGCCAGCAGCTTGGTACAGGAGCCTAACTATGGCTACACCTTC

D: NA
V: TRBV7-2
size: NA
J: TRBJ1-5
length: 14
CDR3: CASSPAGSNQPQHF
DNA: TGTGCCAGCAGTCCCGCGGGTAGCAATCAGCCCCAGCATTTT

D: NA
V: TRBV27
size: many
J: TRBJ1-5
length: 14
CDR3: CASSLFSVGQPQHF
DNA: TGTGCCAGCAGTTTGTTTTCAGTAGGGCAGCCCCAGCATTTT

D: NA
V: TRBV6-2/TRBV6-3
size: NA
J: TRBJ2-1
length: 19
CDR3: CASSYSGRVGLPTGNEQFF
DNA: TGTGCCAGCAGTTACTCCGGCAGGGTGGGACTCCCCACCGGGAATGAGCAGTTCTTC

D: NA
V: TRBV19
size: NA
J: TRBJ2-6
length: 17
CDR3: CASKRYSISSGANVLTF
DNA: TGTGCCAGTAAGAGATACAGTATTAGCTCTGGGGCCAACGTCCTGACTTTC

D: NA
V: TRBV4-3
size: NA
J: TRBJ1-1
length: 16
CDR3: CASSQGVFSVNTEAFF
DNA: TGCGCCAGCAGCCAAGGGGTATTCTCGGTGAACACTGAAGCTTTCTTT

D: NA
V: TRBV4-3
size: NA
J: TRBJ1-1
length: 16
CDR3: CASSTRRGVGNTEAFF
DNA: TGCGCCAGCAGCACCCGCCGCGGGGTTGGGAACACTGAAGCTTTCTTT

D: NA
V: TRBV6-6
size: NA
J: TRBJ2-1
length: 15
CDR3: CASRLQGVSYNEQFF
DNA: TGTGCCAGCAGGCTACAGGGCGTCTCCTACAATGAGCAGTTCTTC

D: NA
V: TRBV7-2
size: NA
J: TRBJ2-1
length: 15
CDR3: CASSFSKTSYNEQFF
DNA: TGTGCCAGCAGCTTTAGCAAAACGTCCTACAATGAGCAGTTCTTC

D: NA
V: TRBV19
size: NA
J: TRBJ1-1
length: 15
CDR3: CASSSGSGGFAEAFF
DNA: TGTGCCAGTAGCTCTGGGTCGGGAGGGTTTGCTGAAGCTTTCTTT

D: NA
V: TRBV7-7
size: NA
J: TRBJ2-1
length: 13
CDR3: CASSLGVGGGQFF
DNA: TGTGCCAGCAGCTTAGGGGTAGGGGGAGGGCAGTTCTTC

D: TRBD2
V: TRBV5-1
size: NA
J: TRBJ2-4
length: 15
CDR3: CASSPRGGAGDIQYF
DNA: TGCGCCAGCAGCCCCCGCGGGGGGGCTGGGGACATTCAGTACTTC

D: TRBD2
V: TRBV27
size: NA
J: TRBJ2-1
length: 17
CDR3: CASSSPSLAGGYNEQFF
DNA: TGTGCCAGCAGTTCCCCCTCCCTAGCGGGAGGCTACAATGAGCAGTTCTTC

D: NA
V: TRBV27
size: once
J: TRBJ2-1
length: 14
CDR3: CASSLGLSYNEQFF
DNA: TGTGCCAGCAGTTTAGGGCTCTCCTACAATGAGCAGTTCTTC

D: NA
V: TRBV15
size: once
J: TRBJ2-7
length: 12
CDR3: CATSRDGYEQYF
DNA: TGTGCCACCAGCAGAGATGGCTACGAGCAGTACTTC

D: NA
V: TRBV28
size: NA
J: TRBJ1-3
length: 14
CDR3: CASSIDSSGNTIYF
DNA: TGTGCCAGCAGCATCGACAGCTCTGGAAACACCATATATTTT

D: NA
V: TRBV5-6
size: NA
J: TRBJ1-4
length: 16
CDR3: CASSSGGVWANEKLFF
DNA: TGTGCCAGCAGCTCCGGAGGAGTTTGGGCTAATGAAAAACTGTTTTTT

D: NA
V: TRBV29-1
size: NA
J: TRBJ1-1
length: 13
CDR3: CSVRVQLDTEAFF
DNA: TGCAGCGTTCGAGTACAGTTGGACACTGAAGCTTTCTTT

D: NA
V: TRBV7-8
size: NA
J: TRBJ2-7
length: 13
CDR3: CASSLNWKDEQYF
DNA: TGTGCCAGCAGCTTAAACTGGAAGGACGAGCAGTACTTC